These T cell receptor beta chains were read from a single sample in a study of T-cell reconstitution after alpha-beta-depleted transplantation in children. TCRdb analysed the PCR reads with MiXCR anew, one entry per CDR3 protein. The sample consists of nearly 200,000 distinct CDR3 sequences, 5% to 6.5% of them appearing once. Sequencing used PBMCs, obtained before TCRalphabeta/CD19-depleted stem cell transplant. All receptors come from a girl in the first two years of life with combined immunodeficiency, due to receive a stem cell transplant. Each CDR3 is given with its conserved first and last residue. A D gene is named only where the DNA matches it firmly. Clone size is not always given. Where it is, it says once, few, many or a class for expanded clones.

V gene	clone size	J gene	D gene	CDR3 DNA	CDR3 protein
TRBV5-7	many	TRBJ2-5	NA	TGTGCCAGCAGCTTGGAACCGGGACTTCGGAGGATTATGGCCCAGTACTTC	CASSLEPGLRRIMAQYF
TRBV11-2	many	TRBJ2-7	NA	TGTGCCAGCAGCTTAGATAGAGACAGCTATTACGAGCAGTACTTC	CASSLDRDSYYEQYF
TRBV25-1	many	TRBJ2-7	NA	TGTGCCAGCAGTACCAAGACCTCGTACGAGCAGTACTTC	CASSTKTSYEQYF
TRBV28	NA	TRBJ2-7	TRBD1	TGTGCCAGCAGTTTACCGGGACAGGGATCCTACGAGCAGTACTTC	CASSLPGQGSYEQYF
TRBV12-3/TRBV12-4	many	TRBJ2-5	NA	TGTGCCAGCAGTTTTGCGGCAGGGAGTTGGGAGACCCAGTACTTC	CASSFAAGSWETQYF
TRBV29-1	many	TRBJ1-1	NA	TGCAGCGTTACAGGGCGAACTGAAGCTTTCTTT	CSVTGRTEAFF
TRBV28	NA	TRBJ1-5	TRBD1	TGTGCCAGCATTCCCGGGACAGGGGGTAGACAGCCCCAGCATTTT	CASIPGTGGRQPQHF
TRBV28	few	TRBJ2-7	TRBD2	TGTGCCAGCAGCCAAAGCGGGAGGGTCTACGAGCAGTACTTC	CASSQSGRVYEQYF
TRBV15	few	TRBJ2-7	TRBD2	TGTGCCACCAGCAGAGAACGACTAGCGGGAGCGCCAAGCTCCTACGAGCAGTACTTC	CATSRERLAGAPSSYEQYF
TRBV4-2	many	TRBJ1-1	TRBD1	TGTGCCAGCAGTTGGGACAGCGATTACACTGAAGCTTTCTTT	CASSWDSDYTEAFF
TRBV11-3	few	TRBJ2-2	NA	TGTGCCAGCAAGGCCAGCCCCACGAACACCGGGGAGCTGTTTTTT	CASKASPTNTGELFF
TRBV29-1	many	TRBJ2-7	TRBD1	TGCAGCATTCAGGGGGCACTCCTCGAGCAGTACTTC	CSIQGALLEQYF
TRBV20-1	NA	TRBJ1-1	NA	TGCTGTGCTAGAGATCTGCACAACGGACAGACGAACACTGAAGCTTTCTTT	CCARDLHNGQTNTEAFF
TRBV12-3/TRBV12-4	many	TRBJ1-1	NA	TGTGCCAGCAGTTTAATAGGGGACACTGAAGCTTTCTTT	CASSLIGDTEAFF
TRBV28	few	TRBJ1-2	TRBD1	TGTGCCAGCAGTTTCGGGACAGGGGTTAACTATGGCTACACCTTC	CASSFGTGVNYGYTF
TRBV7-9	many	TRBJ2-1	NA	TGTGCCAGCCTCACCTCAGCGCCCAATGAGCAGTTCTTC	CASLTSAPNEQFF
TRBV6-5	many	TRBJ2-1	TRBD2	TGTGCCAGCAGTACGGGAGGGACATCCTACAATGAGCAGTTCTTC	CASSTGGTSYNEQFF
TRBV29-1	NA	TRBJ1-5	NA	TGCAGCGTTGGAGGGGGGAGCAATCAGCCCCAGCATTTT	CSVGGGSNQPQHF
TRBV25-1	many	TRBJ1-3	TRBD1	TGTGCCAGCAGCCCACAGGGGTACACCATATATTTT	CASSPQGYTIYF
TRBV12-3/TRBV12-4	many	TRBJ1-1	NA	TGTGCCAGCAGTTCCTCTAGCCTCAGGATGAGAAACACTGAAGCTTTCTTT	CASSSSSLRMRNTEAFF